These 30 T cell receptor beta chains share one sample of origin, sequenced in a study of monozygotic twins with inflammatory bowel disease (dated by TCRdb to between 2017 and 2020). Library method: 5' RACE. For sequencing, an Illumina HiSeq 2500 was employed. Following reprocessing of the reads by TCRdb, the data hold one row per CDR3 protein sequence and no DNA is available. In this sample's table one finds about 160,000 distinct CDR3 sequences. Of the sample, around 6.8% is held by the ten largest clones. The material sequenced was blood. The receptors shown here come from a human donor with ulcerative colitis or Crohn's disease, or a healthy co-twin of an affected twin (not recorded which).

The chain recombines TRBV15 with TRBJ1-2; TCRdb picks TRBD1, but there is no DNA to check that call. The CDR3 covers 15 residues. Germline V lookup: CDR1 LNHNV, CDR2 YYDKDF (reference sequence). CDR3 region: CATSMTDRVYTGYTF.

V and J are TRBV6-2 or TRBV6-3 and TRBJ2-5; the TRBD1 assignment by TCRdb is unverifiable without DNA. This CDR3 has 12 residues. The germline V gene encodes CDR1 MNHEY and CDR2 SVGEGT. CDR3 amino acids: CASSYPRETQYF.

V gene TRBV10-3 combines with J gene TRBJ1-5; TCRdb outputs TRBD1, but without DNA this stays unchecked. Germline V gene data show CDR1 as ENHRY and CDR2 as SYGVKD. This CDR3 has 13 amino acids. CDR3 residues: CAIRTDLDQPQHF.

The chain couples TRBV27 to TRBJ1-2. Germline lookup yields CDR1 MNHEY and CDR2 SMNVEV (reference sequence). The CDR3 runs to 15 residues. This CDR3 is CASSPSTGRVYGYTF.

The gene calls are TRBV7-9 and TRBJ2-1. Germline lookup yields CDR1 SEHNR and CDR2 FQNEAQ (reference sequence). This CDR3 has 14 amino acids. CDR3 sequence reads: CASSAQSLGNEQFF.

This CDR3 reads CASSPSGTGLYEQYF. The gene calls are TRBV5-5 and TRBJ2-7; TCRdb selects TRBD1, and the lack of DNA leaves this call unchecked. The CDR3 extends over 15 amino acids. CDR1 and CDR2 (germline): SGHKS, YYEKEE (reference sequence).

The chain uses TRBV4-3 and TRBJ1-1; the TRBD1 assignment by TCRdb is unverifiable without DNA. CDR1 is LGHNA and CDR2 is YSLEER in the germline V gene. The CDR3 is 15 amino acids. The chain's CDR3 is CASSQVGQGNTEAFF.

CDR3 region: CASSQDGRGGNSGRRETQYF. The genes are TRBV3-1 and TRBJ2-5; TCRdb's assignment of TRBD2 cannot be checked, as there is no DNA. This CDR3 has 20 amino acids. The germline gives CDR1 LGHDT, CDR2 YNNKEL (reference sequence).

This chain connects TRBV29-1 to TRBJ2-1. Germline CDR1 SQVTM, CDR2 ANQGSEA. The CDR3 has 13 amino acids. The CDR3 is CSVEDLSDNEQFF.

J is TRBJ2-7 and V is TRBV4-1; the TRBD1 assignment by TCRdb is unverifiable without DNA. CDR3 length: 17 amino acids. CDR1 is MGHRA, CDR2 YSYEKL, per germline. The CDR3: CASSQGAGTGGFRGQYF.

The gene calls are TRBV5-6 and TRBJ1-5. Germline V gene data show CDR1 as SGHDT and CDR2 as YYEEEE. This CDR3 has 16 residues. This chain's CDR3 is CASSNWGALGNQPQHF.

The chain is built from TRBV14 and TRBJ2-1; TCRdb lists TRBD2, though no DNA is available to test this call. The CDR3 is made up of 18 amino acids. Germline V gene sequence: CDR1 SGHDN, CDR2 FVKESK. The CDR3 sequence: CASSPKNSGRGIYNEQFF. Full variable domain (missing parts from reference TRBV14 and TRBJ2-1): EAGVTQFPSHSVIEKGQTVTLRCDPISGHDNLYWYRRVMGKEIKFLLHFVKESKQDESGMPNNRFLAERTGGTYSTLKVQPAELEDSGVYFCASSPKNSGRGIYNEQFFGPGTRLTVL.

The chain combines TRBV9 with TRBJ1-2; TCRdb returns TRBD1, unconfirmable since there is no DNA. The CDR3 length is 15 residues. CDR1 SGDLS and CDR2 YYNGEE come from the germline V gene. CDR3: CASSVGDQLNYGYTF.

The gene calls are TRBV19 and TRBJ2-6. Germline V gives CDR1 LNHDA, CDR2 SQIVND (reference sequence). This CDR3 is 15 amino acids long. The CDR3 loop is CASSISGSGANVLTF.

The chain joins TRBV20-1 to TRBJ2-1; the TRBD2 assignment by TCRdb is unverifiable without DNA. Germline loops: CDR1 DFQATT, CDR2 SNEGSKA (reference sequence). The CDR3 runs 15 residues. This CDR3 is CSALGASGRATEQFF.

This chain's CDR3 is CASSLKGSEAFF. The chain has TRBV7-9 and TRBJ1-1; no DNA is available, so the TRBD1 call from TCRdb remains unchecked. Germline loops: CDR1 SEHNR, CDR2 FQNEAQ (reference sequence). This CDR3 is 12 amino acids long.

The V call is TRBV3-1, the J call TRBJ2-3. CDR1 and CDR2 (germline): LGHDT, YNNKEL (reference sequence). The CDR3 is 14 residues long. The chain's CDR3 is CASSQDPSTDTQYF.

CDR3 sequence: CASSYSLAGVSYEQYF. The chain links TRBV6-5 to TRBJ2-7; TCRdb designates TRBD2, a call that cannot be tested without DNA. This CDR3 has 16 residues. Germline values: CDR1 MNHEY, CDR2 SVGAGI.

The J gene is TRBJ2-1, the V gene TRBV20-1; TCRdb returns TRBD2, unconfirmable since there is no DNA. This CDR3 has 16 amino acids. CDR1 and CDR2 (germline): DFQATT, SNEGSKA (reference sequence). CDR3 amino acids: CSARPPLGRETPEQFF.

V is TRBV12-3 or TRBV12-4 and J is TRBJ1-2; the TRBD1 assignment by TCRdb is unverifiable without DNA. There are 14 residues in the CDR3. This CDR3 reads CASSLQGSGYGYTF.

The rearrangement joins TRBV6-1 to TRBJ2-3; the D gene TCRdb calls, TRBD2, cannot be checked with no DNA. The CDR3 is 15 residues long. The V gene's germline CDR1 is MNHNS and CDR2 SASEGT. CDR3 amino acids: CASRPLARNTDTQYF.

CDR3 sequence: CSARDFKGNYGYTF. The V call is TRBV20-1, the J call TRBJ1-2. Germline assignment: CDR1 DFQATT and CDR2 SNEGSKA (reference sequence). CDR3 length equals 14 residues.

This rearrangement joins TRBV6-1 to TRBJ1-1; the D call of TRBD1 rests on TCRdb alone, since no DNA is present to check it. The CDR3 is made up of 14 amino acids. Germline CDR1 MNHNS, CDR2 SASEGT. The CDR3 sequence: CASRTPGKNTEAFF.

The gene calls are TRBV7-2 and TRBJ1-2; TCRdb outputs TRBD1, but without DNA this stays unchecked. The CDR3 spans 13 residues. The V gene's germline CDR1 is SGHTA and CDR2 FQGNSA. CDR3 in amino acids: CASSSTSDRGPDF.

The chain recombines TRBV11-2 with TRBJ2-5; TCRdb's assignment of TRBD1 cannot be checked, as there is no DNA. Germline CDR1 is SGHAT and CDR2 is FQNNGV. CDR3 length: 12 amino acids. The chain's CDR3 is CASSLAPRAQCF. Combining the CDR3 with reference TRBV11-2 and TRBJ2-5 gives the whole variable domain EAGVAQSPRYKIIEKRQSVAFWCNPISGHATLYWYQQILGQGPKLLIQFQNNGVVDDSQLPKDRFSAERLKGVDSTLKIQPAKLEDSAVYLCASSLAPRAQCFGPGTRLLVL.

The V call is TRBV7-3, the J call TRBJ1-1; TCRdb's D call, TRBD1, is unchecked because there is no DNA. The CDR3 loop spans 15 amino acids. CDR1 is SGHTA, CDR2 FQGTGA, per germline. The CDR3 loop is CASSLYPGPNTEAFF. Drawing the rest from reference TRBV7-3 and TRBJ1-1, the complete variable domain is GAGVSQTPSNKVTEKGKYVELRCDPISGHTALYWYRQSLGQGPEFLIYFQGTGAADDSGLPNDRFFAVRPEGSVSTLKIQRTERGDSAVYLCASSLYPGPNTEAFFGQGTRLTVV.

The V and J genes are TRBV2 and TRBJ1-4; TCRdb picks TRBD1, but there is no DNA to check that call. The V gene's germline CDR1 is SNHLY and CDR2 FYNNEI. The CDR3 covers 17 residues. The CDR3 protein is CASSGGPRDRFNEKLFF.

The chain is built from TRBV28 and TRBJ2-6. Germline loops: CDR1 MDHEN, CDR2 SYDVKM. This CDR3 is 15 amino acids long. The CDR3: CASSLLGSGANVLTF. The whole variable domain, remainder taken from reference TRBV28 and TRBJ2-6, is DVKVTQSSRYLVKRTGEKVFLECVQDMDHENMFWYRQDPGLGLRLIYFSYDVKMKEKGDIPEGYSVSREKKERFSLILESASTNQTSMYLCASSLLGSGANVLTFGAGSRLTVL.

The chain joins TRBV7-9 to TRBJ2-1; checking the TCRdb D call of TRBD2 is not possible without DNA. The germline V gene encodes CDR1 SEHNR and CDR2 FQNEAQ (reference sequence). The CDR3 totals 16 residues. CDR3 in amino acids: CASSLASPIPGGVRFF.

The CDR3 sequence: CASSFLRGTEAFF. The rearrangement uses TRBV6-6 and TRBJ1-1; with no DNA, the TCRdb D assignment of TRBD1 cannot be verified. The CDR3 length is 13 residues. CDR1 is MNHNY and CDR2 is SVGAGI in the germline V gene (reference sequence).